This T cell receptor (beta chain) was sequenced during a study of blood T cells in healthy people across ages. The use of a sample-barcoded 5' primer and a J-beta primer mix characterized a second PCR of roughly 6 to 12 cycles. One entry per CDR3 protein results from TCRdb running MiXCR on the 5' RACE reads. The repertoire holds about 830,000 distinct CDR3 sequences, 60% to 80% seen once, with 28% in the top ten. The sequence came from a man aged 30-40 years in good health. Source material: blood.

This CDR3 reads CASSWDGSANYGYTF. In nucleotides, the CDR3 is TGTGCCAGCAGCTGGGACGGATCAGCTAACTATGGCTACACCTTC. This chain uses TRBV5-5 with TRBJ1-2; TRBD1 is a possible D gene (5 bases). Trimming removed 3 bases from V and 0 bases from J, with 12 bases in between. Germline V lookup: CDR1 SGHKS, CDR2 YYEKEE (reference sequence). The CDR3 is 15 residues long.